This entry lists 13 T cell receptor beta chains sequenced from one sample in a study of quantifying T cell responses using KT2 cells. The overall study: TCR alpha and beta constant-region primers primed reverse transcription of RNA.

A single-stranded UMI oligo with SP2 sequence was ligated to cDNA 3' ends. An equimolar mix of RC1.1 and RC1.2 primed the beta chain across TRBC1 and TRBC2. TCRdb re-called the UMI-ligation and nested PCR reads through MiXCR, storing one row per CDR3 protein. This table has tens of thousands of distinct CDR3 sequences, over 9% appearing once. The sequenced sample was PBMCs spiked with cells of the T cell clone KT2. Receptors originate from a human donor.

The chain uses TRBV5-1 and TRBJ2-6; D not certain. This CDR3 region has 16 residues. Germline V gene data show CDR1 as SGHRS and CDR2 as YFSETQ. Trimming took off 3 bases at V and 4 bases at J, with 14 bases between the two ends. CDR3: CASSSTWGRGANVLTF. CDR3 DNA: TGCGCCAGCAGCTCAACTTGGGGTAGGGGGGCCAACGTCCTGACTTTC.

This clonotype appeared once. This rearrangement joins TRBV23-1 to TRBJ1-5; possibly TRBD1 for D (6 bases). TRBV23-1 is given ORF status, its function remaining uncertain. CDR3 length: 16 amino acids. Deletions cut 4 bases from V and 2 bases from J, with 15 bases between. For the CDR3, the DNA is TGCGCCAGCAGTCCGATGTCAGGACAGCGCAATCAGCCCCAGCATTTT. Protein sequence: CASSPMSGQRNQPQHF.

This rearrangement joins TRBV6-5 to TRBJ2-7, with 7 bases aligning to TRBD1. Trimming removed 6 bases from V and 1 base from J; junction bases left unmatched: 12. Germline CDR1 and CDR2: MNHEY and SVGAGI. CDR3 length: 16 amino acids. The CDR3 coding sequence is TGTGCCAGCAGACGGGACAGCTTAGTGACATCCTACGAGCAGTACTTC. Protein product: CASRRDSLVTSYEQYF.

A word on this clonotype: Sequence at one end of the junction differs from germline and may be a read error. This chain links TRBV6-2 or TRBV6-3 with TRBJ1-2; no reliable D call. The CDR3 spans 13 residues. The germline V gene encodes CDR1 MNHEY and CDR2 SVGEGT. The CDR3 DNA is TGTGCCAGCAGTTACAGGGATGACTATGGCTACAACTTC. Its translation: CASSYRDDYGYNF.

This clonotype was counted ten times or more. The J gene is TRBJ2-3, the V gene TRBV5-1; 7 bases map to TRBD2. V was pared by 5 bases and J by 1 base, with 7 bases of the junction left unmatched. Germline-derived CDR1 and CDR2 are SGHRS and YFSETQ. The CDR3 sequence is 15 residues long. CDR3 DNA: TGCGCCAGCAGTTCTAGGGACTACCGCACAGATACGCAGTATTTT. It specifies CASSSRDYRTDTQYF.

This clonotype has a count of ten or more. The chain joins TRBV15 to TRBJ1-5; D not resolved. CDR3 length equals 13 residues. The V end was cut by 4 bases, the J end by 1 base, with 5 bases between. The germline V gene encodes CDR1 LNHNV and CDR2 YYDKDF (reference sequence). CDR3 sequence reads: CATSKDSNQPQHF. The DNA for the CDR3 is TGTGCCACCAGCAAAGACAGCAATCAGCCCCAGCATTTT.

This clonotype was detected only a few times. V and J are TRBV5-6 and TRBJ2-5; tentative D call: TRBD1 (6 bases). The V and J ends lost 4 bases and 4 bases respectively, with 11 bases between them. Germline assignment: CDR1 SGHDT and CDR2 YYEEEE. This CDR3 comprises 13 residues. The DNA of the CDR3 is TGTGCCAGCAGCGGGGACAACCTAGAGACCCAGTACTTC. Its translation: CASSGDNLETQYF.

This clonotype appeared a single time. The chain links TRBV3-1 to TRBJ1-2, with D unclear. This CDR3 spans 12 amino acids. Trimming cost V 1 base and J 7 bases, with 7 bases left between them. From germline, CDR1 is LGHDT and CDR2 YNNKEL (reference sequence). In DNA, the CDR3 is TGTGCCAGCAGCCAAGGAGGACGTGGCTACACCTTC. It is translated as CASSQGGRGYTF.

This clonotype has a handful of counts. The chain links TRBV3-1 to TRBJ2-7; TRBD2 might be the D (5 bases). Deletions cut 1 base from V and 5 bases from J, with 24 bases between. CDR1 is LGHDT, CDR2 YNNKEL, per germline (reference sequence). CDR3 length equals 18 residues. The CDR3 DNA follows: TGTGCCAGCAGCCAAGTGTCCGCGGGCGGGCACCCCGCCGACGAGCAGTACTTC. This gives the protein CASSQVSAGGHPADEQYF.

The rearrangement links TRBV2 to TRBJ1-1, with D uncertain. V lost 6 bases, J lost 1 base, and 15 bases lay in between. This CDR3 is built from 15 residues. Germline V gives CDR1 SNHLY, CDR2 FYNNEI. CDR3 protein: CASSIADRSNTEAFF. CDR3 in DNA: TGTGCCAGCAGCATTGCGGACCGATCGAACACTGAAGCTTTCTTT.

CDR3 nucleotides: TGTGCCAGCAGCTTCGGCCCCGGAGTGGGTAGTGAAGCTTTCTTT. Residues: CASSFGPGVGSEAFF. J is TRBJ1-1 and V is TRBV5-6; unclear D gene. The V gene's germline CDR1 is SGHDT and CDR2 YYEEEE. The CDR3 spans 15 residues. Between the trimmed V and J ends, which lost 2 bases and 7 bases, there was a span of 18 bases.

V and J are TRBV30 and TRBJ2-7; D unclear. This CDR3 spans 14 amino acids. The germline V gene has CDR1 GTSNPN and CDR2 SVGIG (reference sequence). V was clipped by 2 bases and J by 3 bases, with 14 bases between them. The CDR3 DNA follows: TGTGCCTGGAGTCGAGAAGGGTTCAGCTACGAGCAGTACTTC. Its translation is CAWSREGFSYEQYF.

This clonotype showed up just once. This chain links TRBV6-2 or TRBV6-3 with TRBJ2-7, with 10 bases fitting TRBD2. After removal of 2 bases from V and 4 bases from J, the junction contained 5 bases not matched to a gene. The germline CDR1 and CDR2 sequences are MNHEY and SVGEGT. CDR3 size: 15 residues. CDR3 protein: CASSYALAGEYEQYF. CDR3 DNA: TGTGCCAGCAGTTACGCCCTAGCGGGAGAATACGAGCAGTACTTC.